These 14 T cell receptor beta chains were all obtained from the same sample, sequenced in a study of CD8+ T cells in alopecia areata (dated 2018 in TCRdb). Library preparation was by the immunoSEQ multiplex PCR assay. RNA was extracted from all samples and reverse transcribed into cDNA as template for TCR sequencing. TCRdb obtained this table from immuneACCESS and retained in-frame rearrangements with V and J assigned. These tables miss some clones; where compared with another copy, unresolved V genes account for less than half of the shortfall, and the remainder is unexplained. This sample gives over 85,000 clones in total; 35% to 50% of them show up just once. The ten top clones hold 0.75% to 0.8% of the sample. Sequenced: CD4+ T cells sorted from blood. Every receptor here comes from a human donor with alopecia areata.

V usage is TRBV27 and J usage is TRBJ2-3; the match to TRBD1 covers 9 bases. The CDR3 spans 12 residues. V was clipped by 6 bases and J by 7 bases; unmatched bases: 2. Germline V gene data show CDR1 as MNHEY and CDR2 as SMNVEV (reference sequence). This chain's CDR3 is CASSGQGNTQYF. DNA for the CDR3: TGTGCCAGCAGCGGACAGGGGAATACGCAGTATTTT.

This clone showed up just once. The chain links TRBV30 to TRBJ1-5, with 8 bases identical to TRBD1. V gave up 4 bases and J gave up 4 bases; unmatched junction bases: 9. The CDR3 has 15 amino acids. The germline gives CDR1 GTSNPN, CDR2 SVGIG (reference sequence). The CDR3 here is CAWTTGTGQNQPQHF. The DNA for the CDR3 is TGTGCCTGGACAACTGGGACAGGTCAGAATCAGCCCCAGCATTTT.

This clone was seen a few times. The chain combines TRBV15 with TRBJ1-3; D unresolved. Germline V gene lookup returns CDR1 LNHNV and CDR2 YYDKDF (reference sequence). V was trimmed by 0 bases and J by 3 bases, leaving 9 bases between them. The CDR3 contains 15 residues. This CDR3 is CATSRDTGVGNTIYF. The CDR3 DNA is TGTGCCACCAGCAGAGATACCGGGGTTGGAAACACCATATATTTT.

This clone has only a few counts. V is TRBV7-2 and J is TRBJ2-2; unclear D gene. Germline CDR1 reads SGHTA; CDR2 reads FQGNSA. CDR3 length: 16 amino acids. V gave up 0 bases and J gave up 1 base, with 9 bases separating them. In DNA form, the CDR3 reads TGTGCCAGCAGCTTAGCGGCCAGTGTGAACACCGGGGAGCTGTTTTTT. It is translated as CASSLAASVNTGELFF.

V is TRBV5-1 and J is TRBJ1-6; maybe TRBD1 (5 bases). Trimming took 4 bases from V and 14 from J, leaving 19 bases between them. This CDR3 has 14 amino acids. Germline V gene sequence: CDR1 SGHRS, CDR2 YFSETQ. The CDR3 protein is CASSPGPTETALHF. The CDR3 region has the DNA TGCGCCAGCAGCCCGGGACCCACCGAGACAGCCCTCCACTTT.

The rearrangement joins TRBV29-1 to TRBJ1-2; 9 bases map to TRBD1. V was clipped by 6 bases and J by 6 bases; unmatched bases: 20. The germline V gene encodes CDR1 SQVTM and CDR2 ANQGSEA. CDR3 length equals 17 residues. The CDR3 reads CSVRTPNLGQGIHGYTF. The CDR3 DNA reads TGCAGCGTCCGCACTCCGAACTTGGGACAGGGAATCCATGGCTACACCTTC.

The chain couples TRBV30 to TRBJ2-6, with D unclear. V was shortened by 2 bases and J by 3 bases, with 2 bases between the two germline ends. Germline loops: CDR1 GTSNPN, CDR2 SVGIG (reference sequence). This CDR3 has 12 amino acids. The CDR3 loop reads CAWSIGANVLTF. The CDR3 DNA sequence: TGTGCCTGGAGTATTGGGGCCAACGTCCTGACTTTC.

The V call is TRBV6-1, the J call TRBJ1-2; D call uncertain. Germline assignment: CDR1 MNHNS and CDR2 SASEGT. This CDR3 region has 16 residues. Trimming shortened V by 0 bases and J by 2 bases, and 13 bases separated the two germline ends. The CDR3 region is CASSEARFVSNYGYTF. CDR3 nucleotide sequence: TGTGCCAGCAGTGAAGCCCGGTTCGTGAGCAACTATGGCTACACCTTC.

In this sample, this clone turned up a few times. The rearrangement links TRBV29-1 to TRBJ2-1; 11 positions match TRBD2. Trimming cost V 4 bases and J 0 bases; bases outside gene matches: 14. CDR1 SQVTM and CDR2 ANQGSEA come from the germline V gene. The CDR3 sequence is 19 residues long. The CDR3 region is CSVVSLRTSGFSSYNEQFF. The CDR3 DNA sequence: TGCAGCGTTGTTTCGCTCCGGACTAGCGGGTTTAGCTCCTACAATGAGCAGTTCTTC.

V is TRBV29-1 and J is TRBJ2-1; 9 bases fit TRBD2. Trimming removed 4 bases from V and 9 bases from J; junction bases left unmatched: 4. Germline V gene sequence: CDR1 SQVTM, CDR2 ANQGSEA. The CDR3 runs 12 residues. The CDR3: CSVGGSGSEQFF. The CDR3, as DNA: TGCAGCGTTGGCGGTAGCGGGAGTGAGCAGTTCTTC.

CDR3 nucleotide sequence: TGCAGCGTTGAGCCGGAGACTGAAAAACTGTTTTTT. Its translation: CSVEPETEKLFF. V is TRBV29-1 and J is TRBJ1-4; no firm D call. The germline V gene encodes CDR1 SQVTM and CDR2 ANQGSEA. V lost 3 bases and J lost 7, with 9 bases in between. CDR3 size: 12 residues.

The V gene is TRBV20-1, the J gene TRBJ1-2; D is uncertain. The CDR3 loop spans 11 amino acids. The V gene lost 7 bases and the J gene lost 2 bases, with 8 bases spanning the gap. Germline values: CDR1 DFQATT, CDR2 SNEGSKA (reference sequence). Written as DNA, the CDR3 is TGCAGTGTACGGTGGAACTATGGCTACACCTTC. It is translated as CSVRWNYGYTF.

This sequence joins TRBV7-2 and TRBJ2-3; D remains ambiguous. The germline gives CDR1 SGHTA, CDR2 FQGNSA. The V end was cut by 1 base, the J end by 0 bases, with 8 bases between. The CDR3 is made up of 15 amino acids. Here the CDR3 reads CASSLGTPSTDTQYF. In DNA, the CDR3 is TGTGCCAGCAGCTTAGGAACACCTAGCACAGATACGCAGTATTTT.

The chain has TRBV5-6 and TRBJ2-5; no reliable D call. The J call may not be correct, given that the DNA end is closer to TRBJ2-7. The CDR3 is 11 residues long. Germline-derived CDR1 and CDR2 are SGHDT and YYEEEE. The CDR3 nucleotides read TGTGCCAGCAGCTACAACTACGAGCAGTACTTC. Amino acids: CASSYNYEQYF.